This T cell receptor beta chain stems from a study of cytomegalovirus exposure and HLA in healthy donors. V dropped 4 bases and J dropped 7; count of bases not matched to a gene: 4. Germline CDR1 and CDR2: SGDLS and YYNGEE. The CDR3 spans 14 residues. General observations from the study: A missense variant in DCLRE1C was later tied to TCR beta V- and J-gene trimming.

PCR employed 60 Vbeta and 13 Jbeta primers. Produced via immunoSEQ multiplex PCR; TCRdb's table is partial and in-frame only. The table shows about 120,000 clones, with about 75% occurring only once. Turning to this clone: Its target is unknown.

The clonotype was recovered from a man aged 55 to 70 in good health and CMV-seropositive. The source material was PBMCs. V and J are TRBV9 and TRBJ1-5, with TRBD1 matching over 11 bases. This CDR3 reads CASSRGTGGQPQHF. The CDR3 nucleotides are TGTGCCAGCAGCCGGGGGACAGGGGGACAGCCCCAGCATTTT.